This T cell receptor (beta chain) is from a study of cytomegalovirus exposure and HLA in healthy donors. Regarding the study as a whole: The classifier reportedly diagnosed cytomegalovirus status with high specificity and sensitivity. In a later analysis, parvovirus B19, influenza, CMV and Epstein-Barr virus appeared linked to several top co-occurrence clusters. A missense DCLRE1C variant was associated with V- and J-gene trimming of TCR beta chains in a later analysis, and an independent cohort replicated the association. Sequencing had likely introduced a cluster of highly shared sequence variants as an artifact.

Germline CDR1 reads SGHTA; CDR2 reads FQGNSA. V shed 5 bases, J shed 5 bases, and the junction held 5 bases outside the gene matches. The CDR3 extends over 14 amino acids. Regarding this clone: Its antigen is currently unknown.

It was with 60 Vbeta and 13 Jbeta primers that the PCR ran. Sequenced by immunoSEQ multiplex PCR; TCRdb stores in-frame clones only, minus some. The sample contains some 150,000 clones, about four fifths of which appear only once. Sequencing input: PBMCs. The receptor was derived from a male donor in good health and CMV-seronegative. The V gene is TRBV7-2, the J gene TRBJ2-3; TRBD2 aligns across 9 bases. The CDR3 DNA sequence: TGTGCCAGCAGCAGGGGACTAGCTGAAGATACGCAGTATTTT. This sequence encodes CASSRGLAEDTQYF.